This T cell receptor (beta chain) is from a study of T cell repertoires in cytomegalovirus infection (dated by TCRdb to the late 2010s). Study-level background: Peptide stimulations targeted recently identified HLA-C-restricted CMV epitopes, whose presentation resists viral immunomodulation, together with well-studied HLA-B-restricted epitopes. Donor HLA type was relevant to the analysis, because carriage of CMV infection together with the matching HLA type was indicated by public TCR beta signatures. What the study reported, not specific to this receptor: In both this cohort and an independent roughly 350-donor cohort, the cumulative frequency of public TCR beta family members distinguished carriers of CMV infection plus the relevant HLA type. In the ex vivo response, HLA-C-restricted CMV-specific TCR beta clonotypes were dominant, and in two of eight donors the single most frequent clonotype came from this HLA-C-restricted group.

In regard to this clonotype: The antigen this receptor binds is unknown. No base quality values were provided; no much bigger clone lies one nucleotide off.

In light of the paper, this sample's treatment or condition label describes: in vitro stimulation with specific CMV peptide epitopes to enrich CMV-specific T cells. Trimming removed 3 bases from V and 2 bases from J; the gene matches leave 2 bases unexplained. Including cysteine and phenylalanine, the CDR3 has 15 amino acids. The read is trimmed to its CDR3 DNA, 45 bases read in frame from base 1. Sequences SSHAT (CDR1) and FNYEAQ (CDR2) are obtained from the germline V gene (reference sequence). For sequencing, an Illumina HiSeq 1500 was employed. TCRdb took the public reads, trimmed them with fastp at Q25, ran MiXCR for clone calling and kept in-frame beta chains. CDR3 protein sequences are deduplicated, and each keeps its most common genes and DNA. The sample data list a few hundred thousand distinct CDR3 sequences, and under 45% of these were observed just once. The biggest ten clones account for approximately 40% of the sample.

The specimen was cultured PBMCs, collected from culture after CMV antigen stimulation. This TCR was sampled from a human donor in good health (CMV status not recorded). Some clones in this sample may be carry-over from other donors' samples. This sequence uses TRBV7-7 and TRBJ2-3; TRBD1 fits 10 bases in the junction. The CDR3 protein: CASSFGTGDTDTQYF. The nucleotide sequence is given as TGTGCCAGCAGCTTCGGGACAGGGGACACAGATACGCAGTATTTT.